This is a list of T cell receptor beta chains from one sample in a study of T cell changes during pregnancy in multiple sclerosis. Measured with immunoSEQ multiplex PCR; TCRdb has only the in-frame clones, and not every one. The sample lists tens of thousands of clones; 90% to 95% were seen once. The sequenced sample was peripheral blood, obtained in the third trimester of pregnancy. These receptors were obtained from a female donor in good health, enrolled as a control in a pregnancy study. CDR3s include the opening cysteine and the closing phenylalanine or tryptophan. A D gene is named only where the DNA matches it firmly. A row's size may be missing; if present it is once, few, many or a size class.

V	J	size	D	CDR3	DNA
TRBV5-6	TRBJ2-7	NA	TRBD2	CASSLPGLAAQQYF	TGTGCCAGCAGCTTACCGGGACTAGCGGCACAGCAGTACTTC
TRBV5-1	TRBJ2-2	NA	NA	CASRLGTGNTGELFF	TGCGCCAGTAGATTGGGAACAGGGAACACCGGGGAGCTGTTTTTT
TRBV10-3	TRBJ2-5	NA	TRBD2	CAISEASGSGETQYF	TGTGCCATCAGTGAGGCGAGCGGGAGTGGGGAGACCCAGTACTTC
TRBV6-7	TRBJ2-5	once	TRBD2	CASSSLSGRTYQETQYF	TGTGCCAGCAGTTCCTTAAGCGGGAGGACGTACCAAGAGACCCAGTACTTC
TRBV5-4	TRBJ2-1	NA	TRBD2	CASSSPGTSGNNEQFF	TGTGCCAGCAGCTCACCCGGGACTAGCGGAAACAATGAGCAGTTCTTC
TRBV13	TRBJ2-1	NA	NA	CASSLGGKAGEQFF	TGTGCCAGCAGCTTAGGCGGGAAAGCGGGTGAGCAGTTCTTC
TRBV7-9	TRBJ2-2	NA	NA	CASSSNTPNREWGTGELFF	TGTGCCAGCAGCTCTAATACCCCTAACAGGGAATGGGGCACCGGGGAGCTGTTTTTT
TRBV28	TRBJ2-2	NA	TRBD2	CASSQPGGGTGELFF	TGTGCCAGCAGCCAGCCGGGGGGGGGCACCGGGGAGCTGTTTTTT
TRBV27	TRBJ1-2	NA	TRBD1	CASSVDRGYGYTF	TGTGCCAGCAGTGTAGACAGGGGATATGGCTACACCTTC
TRBV29-1	TRBJ2-1	NA	NA	CSVEVGRDHYEQFF	TGCAGCGTTGAAGTGGGGCGGGATCATTATGAGCAGTTCTTC
TRBV28	TRBJ1-5	NA	NA	CASSRQSHQPQHF	TGTGCCAGCAGCCGACAGTCACATCAGCCCCAGCATTTT
TRBV7-2	TRBJ2-1	NA	TRBD1	CASSVWTGGQDEQFF	TGTGCCAGCAGCGTATGGACAGGGGGCCAGGATGAGCAGTTCTTC
TRBV2	TRBJ1-2	NA	NA	CASSEAAPSPNYGYTF	TGTGCCAGCAGTGAAGCCGCCCCGAGTCCCAACTATGGCTACACCTTC
TRBV5-1	TRBJ2-7	NA	TRBD1	CASSLGGTGSYEQYF	TGCGCCAGCAGCTTGGGTGGGACAGGCTCCTACGAGCAGTACTTC
TRBV7-9	TRBJ2-1	once	TRBD2	CASSLAGLIHEQFF	TGTGCCAGCAGTTTAGCGGGACTAATCCATGAGCAGTTCTTC
TRBV27	TRBJ2-7	NA	NA	CASSWGQGNEQYF	TGTGCCAGCAGTTGGGGTCAGGGGAACGAGCAGTACTTC
TRBV6-5	TRBJ2-5	NA	NA	CASSRGAAETQYF	TGTGCCAGCAGTCGTGGTGCGGCAGAGACCCAGTACTTC
TRBV4-1	TRBJ2-3	NA	NA	CASSQRLGGGTDTQYF	TGCGCCAGCAGCCAGCGGCTGGGTGGAGGCACAGATACGCAGTATTTT
TRBV6-4	TRBJ2-1	NA	TRBD2	CASSDEEERGAAGEQFF	TGTGCCAGCAGTGATGAGGAGGAGCGGGGGGCCGCCGGTGAGCAGTTCTTC
TRBV20-1	TRBJ2-3	NA	NA	CSAVGVGLTYF	TGCAGTGCTGTGGGGGTAGGACTAACGTATTTT
TRBV5-1	TRBJ1-6	NA	NA	CASSSGDGNSPLHF	TGCGCCAGCAGCTCGGGTGACGGTAATTCACCCCTCCACTTT
TRBV30	TRBJ2-7	NA	TRBD1	CATDRGRWEQYF	TGTGCCACGGACAGGGGGCGGTGGGAGCAGTACTTC
TRBV28	TRBJ1-3	NA	NA	CASSRPRSRNTIYF	TGTGCCAGCAGTAGGCCTCGGTCGAGGAACACCATATATTTT
TRBV15	TRBJ2-1	NA	TRBD1	CATSRDKGQYNEQFF	TGTGCCACCAGCAGAGATAAGGGACAGTACAATGAGCAGTTCTTC
TRBV7-9	TRBJ2-2	NA	TRBD1	CASSRGTGFPGELFF	TGTGCCAGCAGCCGCGGGACAGGGTTCCCCGGGGAGCTGTTTTTT
TRBV27	TRBJ2-5	NA	NA	CASSETSGVEETQYF	TGTGCCAGCAGTGAGACTTCCGGGGTGGAGGAGACCCAGTACTTC
TRBV5-1	TRBJ1-2	once	NA	CASTPQGSVYGYTF	TGCGCCAGCACCCCCCAAGGAAGCGTGTATGGCTACACCTTC
TRBV19	TRBJ2-7	NA	TRBD2	CASSGLAGTYEQYF	TGTGCCAGTAGTGGGTTAGCGGGGACCTACGAGCAGTACTTC